These 31 T cell receptor beta chains were sequenced from one sample in a study of blood T cell repertoires in COVID-19. Method: immunoSEQ multiplex PCR; TCRdb's copy keeps in-frame clones and lacks some. Of nearly 200,000 clones listed, 80% to 90% were seen once; the top ten hold approximately 5%. Sequencing was carried out using peripheral blood. The receptors originated from a woman between 65 and 79 years old with active or convalescent COVID-19.

The J gene is TRBJ2-3, the V gene TRBV7-2; 7 bases are shared with TRBD2. Germline trimming cut 5 bases from V and 6 bases from J; bases unmatched to any gene: 11. CDR1 and CDR2 from the germline V gene are SGHTA and FQGNSA. This CDR3 has 15 residues. The CDR3 DNA reads TGTGCCAGCAGCCCTTGGACTAGGATGGTGGATACGCAGTATTTT. It is translated as CASSPWTRMVDTQYF.

This chain uses TRBV4-1 with TRBJ2-3; the D gene is possibly TRBD2 (6 bases). The germline V gene encodes CDR1 MGHRA and CDR2 YSYEKL. V was pared by 2 bases and J by 7 bases, with 16 bases between. The CDR3 length is 15 residues. Here the CDR3 DNA reads TGCGCCAGCAGCCAACCGGGGGTTGGGCCAAATACGCAGTATTTT. Translating gives CASSQPGVGPNTQYF.

In this sample, this clone turned up many times. The chain couples TRBV19 to TRBJ2-7; 12 bases line up with TRBD2. CDR1 is LNHDA and CDR2 is SQIVND in the germline V gene (reference sequence). V lost 6 bases, J lost 5 bases, and 5 bases stayed unmatched. The CDR3 spans 14 residues. The CDR3 loop is CASSYGLAGNEQYF. In DNA, the CDR3 is TGTGCCAGTAGCTACGGACTAGCGGGAAACGAGCAGTACTTC. Using reference TRBV19 and TRBJ2-7 for the parts outside the CDR3, the full variable domain is DGGITQSPKYLFRKEGQNVTLSCEQNLNHDAMYWYRQDPGQGLRLIYYSQIVNDFQKGDIAEGYSVSREKKESFPLTVTSAQKNPTAFYLCASSYGLAGNEQYFGPGTRLTVT.

V and J are TRBV19 and TRBJ1-2; D possibly corresponds to TRBD1 (5 bases). CDR3 length: 11 residues. V lost 6 bases to trimming and J lost 11 bases, with 13 bases between them. Germline V gene sequence: CDR1 LNHDA, CDR2 SQIVND (reference sequence). The CDR3 loop is CASRTAGYYTF. Here the CDR3 DNA reads TGTGCCAGTAGAACAGCAGGGTATTACACCTTC.

The chain carries TRBV29-1 and TRBJ1-1; 11 bases match TRBD1. CDR1 and CDR2 from the germline V gene are SQVTM and ANQGSEA. Trimming took 6 bases from V and 0 from J; bases not matched to a gene: 9. The CDR3 loop spans 16 amino acids. The CDR3 DNA sequence: TGCAGCGTCCCTAGGACAGGGGGCTTGGTGAACACTGAAGCTTTCTTT. Its translation is CSVPRTGGLVNTEAFF.

CDR3 sequence (DNA): TGTGCCAGCAGACGGACTAGCAACACCGGGGAGCTGTTTTTT. It yields the protein CASRRTSNTGELFF. The rearrangement joins TRBV7-9 to TRBJ2-2, with TRBD2 identical over 8 bases. V trimming: 6 bases; J trimming: 2 bases; junction bases outside the gene matches: 2. The CDR3 runs to 14 residues. Germline CDR1 SEHNR, CDR2 FQNEAQ (reference sequence).

The chain recombines TRBV29-1 with TRBJ2-7, with a possible D match to TRBD1 (5 bases). From germline, CDR1 is SQVTM and CDR2 ANQGSEA. The germline V and J ends were trimmed by 7 bases and 7 bases, with 14 bases remaining between them. This CDR3 has 11 amino acids. For the CDR3, the DNA is TGCAGCGCCGACAGTCTGGGTGAGCAGTACTTC. Translating gives CSADSLGEQYF.

V and J are TRBV6-1 and TRBJ1-6; D gene unclear. V lost 2 bases and J 4 bases, leaving 9 bases between the germline ends. The CDR3 loop spans 15 amino acids. Per germline, CDR1 MNHNS and CDR2 SASEGT. CDR3 nucleotides: TGTGCCAGCAGTGAATGGGCAGGATATAATTCACCCCTCCACTTT. This translates into CASSEWAGYNSPLHF.

This rearrangement joins TRBV7-3 to TRBJ2-3; 10 nucleotides agree with TRBD2. CDR1 and CDR2 from the germline V gene are SGHTA and FQGTGA. V was pared by 9 bases and J by 4 bases, with 7 bases of the junction left unmatched. There are 14 residues in the CDR3. The CDR3 protein is CARKSGRDADTQYF. The CDR3 DNA sequence: TGTGCCAGGAAAAGCGGGAGGGACGCAGATACGCAGTATTTT. Combining the CDR3 with reference TRBV7-3 and TRBJ2-3 gives the whole variable domain GAGVSQTPSNKVTEKGKYVELRCDPISGHTALYWYRQSLGQGPEFLIYFQGTGAADDSGLPNDRFFAVRPEGSVSTLKIQRTERGDSAVYLCARKSGRDADTQYFGPGTRLTVL.

The chain uses TRBV2 and TRBJ2-4; 9 nucleotides agree with TRBD1. Germline trimming cut 0 bases from V and 8 bases from J; bases unmatched to any gene: 5. Germline loops: CDR1 SNHLY, CDR2 FYNNEI. The CDR3 totals 15 residues. For the CDR3, the DNA is TGTGCCAGCAGTGAAGCGCCAGACAGGGGGGACATTCAGTACTTC. It yields the protein CASSEAPDRGDIQYF.

The V and J genes are TRBV23-1 and TRBJ1-2; D might be TRBD1 (6 bases). TRBV23-1 is reported as an ORF; its role is uncertain. The CDR3 has 16 residues. Trimming stripped 7 bases from V and 0 bases from J, with 18 bases between. The CDR3 spells CASTTRAGTSNYGYTF. The CDR3 DNA reads TGCGCCAGCACAACCCGGGCAGGGACATCTAACTATGGCTACACCTTC.

V is TRBV7-8 and J is TRBJ2-3; 7 bases agree with TRBD2. With V trimmed by 1 base and J by 5 bases, 6 bases remained unmatched. The CDR3 has 15 amino acids. Germline loops: CDR1 SGHVS, CDR2 FQNEAQ. The DNA for the CDR3 is TGTGCCAGCAGCTTAGGTGCGGGGGTGGTAGATACGCAGTATTTT. Its translation is CASSLGAGVVDTQYF. Combining the CDR3 with reference TRBV7-8 and TRBJ2-3 gives the whole variable domain GAGVSQSPRYKVAKRGQDVALRCDPISGHVSLFWYQQALGQGPEFLTYFQNEAQLDKSGLPSDRFFAERPEGSVSTLKIQRTQQEDSAVYLCASSLGAGVVDTQYFGPGTRLTVL.

V is TRBV28 and J is TRBJ1-1, with TRBD1 as a possible D gene (5 bases). CDR1 and CDR2 from the germline V gene are MDHEN and SYDVKM. This CDR3 spans 14 amino acids. V gave up 7 bases and J gave up 4 bases, with 16 bases separating them. The CDR3 DNA is TGTGCCAGCAACATCGGGGGGGTGGGCACTGAAGCTTTCTTT. The encoded protein is CASNIGGVGTEAFF.

This clone was detected once. This chain joins TRBV5-5 and TRBJ2-1; TRBD2 aligns across 8 bases. The germline V gene encodes CDR1 SGHKS and CDR2 YYEKEE (reference sequence). The CDR3 consists of 14 residues. Germline trimming cut 4 bases from V and 5 bases from J; bases unmatched to any gene: 5. The CDR3 protein is CASSPGGWDNEQFF. The CDR3 region has the DNA TGTGCCAGCAGCCCGGGAGGGTGGGACAATGAGCAGTTCTTC.

The CDR3: CASGPAYLLAGAGELFF. CDR3 DNA sequence: TGTGCTAGTGGTCCCGCATACTTGCTAGCGGGAGCCGGGGAGCTGTTTTTT. V usage is TRBV12-5 and J usage is TRBJ2-2, with TRBD2 identical over 10 bases. CDR3 length equals 17 residues. Germline CDR1 reads LGHNT; CDR2 reads FRNRAP. Losses at the gene ends were 5 bases for V and 6 bases for J; bases not matched to a gene: 12.

The rearrangement joins TRBV2 to TRBJ2-7; 12 nucleotides agree with TRBD2. Trimming took 4 bases from V and 5 from J; bases not matched to a gene: 9. There are 16 residues in the CDR3. Germline CDR1 SNHLY, CDR2 FYNNEI. The CDR3 bases are TGTGCCAGCAGTGGAGGGGTGACTAGCGGGAGAGACGAGCAGTACTTC. The encoded protein is CASSGGVTSGRDEQYF. The variable domain in full, with the rest retrieved from reference TRBV2 and TRBJ2-7, is EPEVTQTPSHQVTQMGQEVILRCVPISNHLYFYWYRQILGQKVEFLVSFYNNEISEKSEIFDDQFSVERPDGSNFTLKIRSTKLEDSAMYFCASSGGVTSGRDEQYFGPGTRLTVT.

The chain combines TRBV5-6 with TRBJ1-1; 8 nucleotides line up with TRBD1. Germline values: CDR1 SGHDT, CDR2 YYEEEE. CDR3 size: 14 residues. With 0 bases clipped from V and 8 bases from J, the junction kept 6 bases outside the gene matches. Written as DNA, the CDR3 is TGTGCCAGCAGCTTGGATCAGGGGGCACTCGAAGCTTTCTTT. Its protein product is CASSLDQGALEAFF.

The V gene is TRBV20-1, the J gene TRBJ2-7; D perhaps matches TRBD1 (5 bases). The germline V gene encodes CDR1 DFQATT and CDR2 SNEGSKA (reference sequence). The CDR3 has 10 residues. The V gene lost 6 bases and the J gene lost 3 bases, with 6 bases spanning the gap. The CDR3 DNA follows: TGCAGTGCGGGGCACTACGAGCAGTACTTC. Protein sequence: CSAGHYEQYF.

The rearrangement links TRBV6-5 to TRBJ1-3; D remains unclear. This CDR3 has 14 residues. The V and J ends lost 5 bases and 4 bases respectively, with 12 bases between them. From germline, CDR1 is MNHEY and CDR2 SVGAGI. The DNA of the CDR3 is TGTGCCAGCAGTAAGAAAAGAGTGGGAAACACCATATATTTT. It specifies CASSKKRVGNTIYF.

This clone was recorded only once. The chain has TRBV9 and TRBJ2-5; TRBD2 agrees at 14 bases. Trimming took 2 bases from V and 1 from J; bases not matched to a gene: 10. CDR1 SGDLS and CDR2 YYNGEE come from the germline V gene. The CDR3 loop spans 19 amino acids. The CDR3 nucleotides read TGTGCCAGCAGCGTGGAGGTCTCCGGGACTAGCGGGAGCCAAGAGACCCAGTACTTC. Translated: CASSVEVSGTSGSQETQYF.

There are a few counts of this clone. V and J are TRBV6-6 and TRBJ1-6; D remains unclear. This CDR3 comprises 17 residues. Germline values: CDR1 MNHNY, CDR2 SVGAGI (reference sequence). V was trimmed by 5 bases and J by 12 bases, leaving 26 bases between them. The CDR3 DNA reads as TGTGCCAGCAGTCCCGTGGGTGGTGGACCTAGCGGAATACCCCTCCACTTT. Its protein product is CASSPVGGGPSGIPLHF.

The rearrangement joins TRBV5-1 to TRBJ2-7; TRBD1 might be the D (6 bases). The germline gives CDR1 SGHRS, CDR2 YFSETQ. This CDR3 is built from 14 residues. Deletions cut 2 bases from V and 5 bases from J, with 14 bases between. The CDR3 region is CASSFGQSLDEQYF. The CDR3 nucleotides read TGCGCCAGCAGCTTTGGACAGTCTTTGGACGAGCAGTACTTC. The complete variable domain, with remaining parts taken from reference TRBV5-1 and TRBJ2-7, reads KAGVTQTPRYLIKTRGQQVTLSCSPISGHRSVSWYQQTPGQGLQFLFEYFSETQRNKGNFPGRFSGRQFSNSRSEMNVSTLELGDSALYLCASSFGQSLDEQYFGPGTRLTVT.

V and J are TRBV3-1 (or the pseudogene TRBV3-2) and TRBJ2-3; TRBD2 matches at 9 bases. The CDR3 loop spans 15 amino acids. V was clipped by 4 bases and J by 0 bases; unmatched bases: 2. In germline, CDR1 is LGHDT, CDR2 YNNKEL (reference sequence). CDR3 in DNA: TGTGCCAGCAGCCTAGCGGGGGCTAGCACAGATACGCAGTATTTT. Translation: CASSLAGASTDTQYF.

The chain has TRBV4-2 and TRBJ2-7; 7 nucleotides align to TRBD2. CDR1 and CDR2 from the germline V gene are LGHNA and YNFKEQ. J lost 1 base, V lost 3 bases, and 6 bases had no gene match. The CDR3 consists of 15 residues. In nucleotides, the CDR3 is TGTGCCAGCAGCCATACGATAGCGGGTTCCTACGAGCAGTACTTC. It yields the protein CASSHTIAGSYEQYF.

The chain carries TRBV18 and TRBJ2-7, with 7 bases lining up with TRBD1. With 2 bases clipped from V and 5 bases from J, the junction kept 6 bases outside the gene matches. Germline V CDR1 and CDR2: KGHSH, LQKENI. The CDR3 loop spans 14 amino acids. Here the CDR3 reads CASSPKLTGDEQYF. Here the CDR3 DNA reads TGTGCCAGCTCACCAAAGCTCACAGGGGACGAGCAGTACTTC.

The V call is TRBV4-2, the J call TRBJ2-2; no clear D gene. The length of the CDR3 is 13 residues. Between the trimmed V and J ends, which lost 6 bases and 3 bases, there was a span of 8 bases. Germline lookup yields CDR1 LGHNA and CDR2 YNFKEQ. The CDR3 region is CASRRHDTGELFF. CDR3 sequence (DNA): TGTGCCAGCAGGCGTCACGACACCGGGGAGCTGTTTTTT.

The chain is built from TRBV19 and TRBJ2-1; 12 bases line up with TRBD2. Germline CDR1 is LNHDA and CDR2 is SQIVND (reference sequence). CDR3 length: 17 amino acids. The V gene end was trimmed by 4 bases and the J gene end by 5 bases; junction bases not matched to a gene: 9. CDR3 nucleotides: TGTGCCAGTAGTACGTCTAGCGGGAGGGCCAGTCACAATGAGCAGTTCTTC. As protein: CASSTSSGRASHNEQFF.

In this sample, this clone turned up once. The CDR3 loop reads CSVQTGEGEKLFF. The CDR3 DNA reads TGCAGCGTTCAGACAGGCGAGGGGGAAAAACTGTTTTTT. The V and J genes are TRBV29-1 and TRBJ1-4, with D perhaps TRBD1 (6 bases). Germline V gives CDR1 SQVTM, CDR2 ANQGSEA. This CDR3 has 13 amino acids. Deletions cut 5 bases from V and 8 bases from J, with 15 bases between.

This chain uses TRBV19 with TRBJ2-2; a possible D gene is TRBD2 (7 bases). The length of the CDR3 is 14 residues. In germline, CDR1 is LNHDA, CDR2 SQIVND (reference sequence). The V end lost 4 bases, the J end lost 5 bases, and 11 bases lay between the germline ends. The CDR3 coding sequence is TGTGCCAGTAGTAAGGGAGGGGGTACCGGGGAGCTGTTTTTT. It yields the protein CASSKGGGTGELFF.

V is TRBV5-1 and J is TRBJ2-6; possible D gene TRBD1, 6 bases. V was cut by 5 bases and J by 1 base, with 10 bases left in between. CDR3 length equals 15 residues. Germline-derived CDR1 and CDR2 are SGHRS and YFSETQ. The CDR3 DNA reads TGCGCCAGCAGTGAAGGGGGTTCTGGGGCCAACGTCCTGACTTTC. It specifies CASSEGGSGANVLTF.

The chain carries TRBV5-4 and TRBJ1-3, with D tentatively TRBD1 (5 bases). This CDR3 region has 15 residues. The germline V gene has CDR1 SGHNT and CDR2 YYREEE (reference sequence). Trimming took 2 bases from V and 2 from J, leaving 11 bases between them. The CDR3 DNA reads as TGTGCCAGCAGCTTCCCCCAGGGTACTGGAAACACCATATATTTT. It translates to CASSFPQGTGNTIYF.